One sample yielded the 20 T cell receptor beta chains listed below, sequenced in a study of cytomegalovirus exposure and HLA in healthy donors. Both 60 Vbeta primers and 13 Jbeta primers went into the PCR. Assay: immunoSEQ multiplex PCR; the TCRdb copy retains only in-frame clones and omits some. The sample holds 95,000 to 150,000 clones; 80% to 90% are singletons and the top ten take 1.5% to 2%. The material sequenced was PBMCs. The receptors were sampled from a man aged 35 to 55 in good health and CMV-seronegative.

The chain links TRBV27 to TRBJ1-2; weak D call: TRBD1 (6 bases). The CDR3 is made up of 15 amino acids. The ends were cut back, 5 bases at V and 4 bases at J, with 17 bases in the middle. CDR1 and CDR2 from the germline V gene are MNHEY and SMNVEV (reference sequence). The CDR3 sequence is CASSGTDSEIYGYTF. CDR3 nucleotides: TGTGCCAGCAGTGGGACGGACAGCGAGATCTATGGCTACACCTTC.

The CDR3: CASSGPNGYTF. For the CDR3, the DNA is TGTGCCAGCAGTGGGCCTAATGGCTACACCTTC. The rearrangement uses TRBV27 and TRBJ1-2; no clear D. The germline gives CDR1 MNHEY, CDR2 SMNVEV (reference sequence). The CDR3 consists of 11 residues. Trimming took off 5 bases at V and 6 bases at J, with 7 bases between the two ends.

This sequence joins TRBV7-3 and TRBJ2-1; TRBD1 matches 11 bases. J gave up 7 bases and V 5 bases, and 4 bases lay outside the gene matches. The CDR3 consists of 14 residues. Germline loops: CDR1 SGHTA, CDR2 FQGTGA. CDR3 coding DNA: TGTGCCAGCAGCGAAGGACAGGGGGCGAATGAGCAGTTCTTC. It translates to CASSEGQGANEQFF.

The chain links TRBV5-4 to TRBJ1-2; 7 nucleotides match TRBD1. The junction had 8 bases not matched to a gene; V was cut back by 4 bases and J by 8 bases. The CDR3 is 13 residues long. Germline assignment: CDR1 SGHNT and CDR2 YYREEE (reference sequence). CDR3 DNA: TGTGCCAGCAGCCCGCTACAGGGGAGAGGCTACACCTTC. Translation: CASSPLQGRGYTF.

CDR3 residues: CASSGGTAGETQYF. CDR3 nucleotides: TGCGCCAGCAGCGGGGGGACTGCAGGGGAGACCCAGTACTTC. The V call is TRBV5-1, the J call TRBJ2-5; D may be TRBD2 (6 bases). The CDR3 runs 14 residues. CDR1 and CDR2 (germline): SGHRS, YFSETQ. The V end lost 4 bases, the J end lost 5 bases, and 15 bases lay between the germline ends. Drawing the rest from reference TRBV5-1 and TRBJ2-5, the complete variable domain is KAGVTQTPRYLIKTRGQQVTLSCSPISGHRSVSWYQQTPGQGLQFLFEYFSETQRNKGNFPGRFSGRQFSNSRSEMNVSTLELGDSALYLCASSGGTAGETQYFGPGTRLLVL.

The chain employs TRBV7-2 and TRBJ1-2; perhaps TRBD1 as D (5 bases). V lost 1 base to trimming and J lost 8 bases, with 11 bases between them. This CDR3 comprises 13 residues. CDR1 is SGHTA and CDR2 is FQGNSA in the germline V gene. The CDR3 nucleotides read TGTGCCAGCAGCTTAGGCCAGGGTTACGGCTACACCTTC. This codes for CASSLGQGYGYTF.

V gene TRBV11-3 combines with J gene TRBJ2-5; D remains unclear. The CDR3 runs to 13 residues. V lost 0 bases and J 1 base, leaving 3 bases between the germline ends. Germline lookup yields CDR1 SGHNT and CDR2 YENEEA. The CDR3 is CASSLDSQETQYF. The CDR3 bases are TGTGCCAGCAGCTTAGACAGCCAAGAGACCCAGTACTTC.

The V gene is TRBV6-1, the J gene TRBJ1-1; D possibly corresponds to TRBD1 (6 bases). This CDR3 has 14 residues. V lost 8 bases and J lost 4, with 17 bases in between. Germline assignment: CDR1 MNHNS and CDR2 SASEGT. The CDR3 nucleotides are TGTGCCAGCCCTGGACAGCCTTTGAGCACTGAAGCTTTCTTT. Residues: CASPGQPLSTEAFF.

The chain joins TRBV9 to TRBJ2-1; D is unclear. The CDR3 is made up of 15 amino acids. The germline gives CDR1 SGDLS, CDR2 YYNGEE. Trimming took off 0 bases at V and 0 bases at J, with 7 bases between the two ends. The CDR3 spells CASSVAFSSYNEQFF. The CDR3 DNA sequence: TGTGCCAGCAGCGTAGCGTTCAGCTCCTACAATGAGCAGTTCTTC.

The chain couples TRBV6-1 to TRBJ2-5; 11 bases align to TRBD2. The CDR3 has 14 residues. Germline trimming cut 6 bases from V and 5 bases from J; bases unmatched to any gene: 5. Germline CDR1 and CDR2: MNHNS and SASEGT. Written as DNA, the CDR3 is TGTGCCAGCAGCCTAGCGGGGGGAAGGGAGACCCAGTACTTC. Its translation is CASSLAGGRETQYF.

This clone showed up just once. The gene calls are TRBV27 and TRBJ1-1; no definite D call. V lost 0 bases to trimming and J lost 4 bases, with 6 bases between them. Germline lookup yields CDR1 MNHEY and CDR2 SMNVEV (reference sequence). The CDR3 runs 13 residues. CDR3: CASSLSKLTEAFF. CDR3 in DNA: TGTGCCAGCAGTTTATCCAAACTCACTGAAGCTTTCTTT.

The chain joins TRBV30 to TRBJ2-3, with D possibly TRBD2 on 6 matching bases. The germline V gene has CDR1 GTSNPN and CDR2 SVGIG (reference sequence). V lost 0 bases and J lost 7, with 14 bases in between. The CDR3 sequence is 14 residues long. Here the CDR3 reads CAWSVRTTSYTQYF. DNA of the CDR3: TGTGCCTGGAGTGTAAGGACTACCAGTTATACGCAGTATTTT. The whole variable domain, remainder taken from reference TRBV30 and TRBJ2-3, is SQTIHQWPATLVQPVGSPLSLECTVEGTSNPNLYWYRQAAGRGLQLLFYSVGIGQISSEVPQNLSASRPQDRQFILSSKKLLLSDSGFYLCAWSVRTTSYTQYFGPGTRLTVL.

The V gene is TRBV28, the J gene TRBJ2-3; TRBD2 matches 9 bases. With V trimmed by 5 bases and J by 0 bases, 3 bases remained unmatched. Germline-derived CDR1 and CDR2 are MDHEN and SYDVKM. The CDR3 length is 15 residues. The CDR3 is CASSHTSGSTDTQYF. DNA of the CDR3: TGTGCCAGCAGTCATACTAGCGGGAGCACAGATACGCAGTATTTT. Using reference TRBV28 and TRBJ2-3 for the parts outside the CDR3, the full variable domain is DVKVTQSSRYLVKRTGEKVFLECVQDMDHENMFWYRQDPGLGLRLIYFSYDVKMKEKGDIPEGYSVSREKKERFSLILESASTNQTSMYLCASSHTSGSTDTQYFGPGTRLTVL.

The gene calls are TRBV20-1 and TRBJ1-1; D remains ambiguous. The CDR3 consists of 11 residues. The germline gives CDR1 DFQATT, CDR2 SNEGSKA (reference sequence). Trimming removed 5 bases from V and 1 base from J, with 5 bases in between. CDR3 sequence reads: CSACRNTEAFF. CDR3 DNA sequence: TGCAGTGCTTGCAGGAACACTGAAGCTTTCTTT.

The chain employs TRBV5-1 and TRBJ2-2; possible D gene TRBD1, 6 bases. Germline CDR1 SGHRS, CDR2 YFSETQ. The V gene lost 0 bases and the J gene lost 3 bases, with 9 bases spanning the gap. The CDR3 is 15 residues long. The CDR3 sequence: CASSLVQGDTGELFF. In nucleotides, the CDR3 is TGCGCCAGCAGCTTGGTACAGGGCGACACCGGGGAGCTGTTTTTT.

J is TRBJ2-5 and V is TRBV5-4, with 11 bases that match TRBD2. V lost 0 bases to trimming and J lost 4 bases; unmatched junction nucleotides: 5. This CDR3 spans 16 amino acids. CDR1 is SGHNT, CDR2 YYREEE, per germline (reference sequence). The CDR3 here is CASSLVSLAGGETQYF. The CDR3 nucleotides are TGTGCCAGCAGCTTGGTATCCCTAGCGGGGGGAGAGACCCAGTACTTC.

The chain combines TRBV29-1 with TRBJ2-7; 7 positions agree with TRBD1. J was trimmed by 2 bases and V by 6 bases; bases with no gene match: 7. The germline V gene has CDR1 SQVTM and CDR2 ANQGSEA. This CDR3 contains 13 residues. The CDR3, as DNA: TGCAGCGTCATCCGGGACAGAGCCTACGAGCAGTACTTC. This translates into CSVIRDRAYEQYF.

This clone was seen a handful of times. Other DNA sequences in the sample encode the same CDR3. The rearrangement uses TRBV9 and TRBJ2-7; 13 bases line up with TRBD2. V gave up 4 bases and J gave up 4 bases; unmatched junction bases: 5. Germline CDR1 is SGDLS and CDR2 is YYNGEE. CDR3 size: 15 residues. CDR3 bases: TGTGCCAGCAGCCTCGGGACTAGCGGGATTTACGAGCAGTACTTC. It codes for CASSLGTSGIYEQYF.

The V call is TRBV7-2, the J call TRBJ1-1, with a tentative D call TRBD1 (5 bases). V lost 5 bases to trimming and J lost 5 bases, with 12 bases between them. CDR1 SGHTA and CDR2 FQGNSA come from the germline V gene. CDR3 size: 13 residues. The CDR3 sequence is CASSGGWGTEAFF. The CDR3 bases are TGTGCCAGCAGCGGGGGGTGGGGGACTGAAGCTTTCTTT.

This chain links TRBV21-1 with TRBJ1-5; TRBD1, as called in the table, went unchecked against the DNA. TRBV21-1 is flagged as a pseudogene. The CDR3 is 16 amino acids. The chain's CDR3 is CASIQPQGAGWIGQHF. In DNA, the CDR3 is TGTGCCAGCATCCAACCTCAGGGGGCAGGGTGGATAGGCCAGCATTTT.